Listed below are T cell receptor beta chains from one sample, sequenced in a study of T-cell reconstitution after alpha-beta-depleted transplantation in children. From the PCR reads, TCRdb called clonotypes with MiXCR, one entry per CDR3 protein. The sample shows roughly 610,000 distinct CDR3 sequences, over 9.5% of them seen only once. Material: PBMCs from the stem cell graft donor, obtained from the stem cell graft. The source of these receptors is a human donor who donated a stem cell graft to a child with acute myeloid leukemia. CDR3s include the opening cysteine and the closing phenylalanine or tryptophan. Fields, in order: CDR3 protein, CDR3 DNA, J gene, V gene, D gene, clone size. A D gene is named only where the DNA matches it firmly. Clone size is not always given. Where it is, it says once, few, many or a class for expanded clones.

cdr3_aa: CSVEDTRGVETQYF; cdr3_nt: TGCAGCGTTGAAGATACTAGGGGGGTCGAGACCCAGTACTTC; j_call: TRBJ2-5; v_call: TRBV29-1; d_call: -; clone_size: many
cdr3_aa: CASSLRDFTDTQYF; cdr3_nt: TGTGCCAGCAGCTTACGGGACTTCACAGATACGCAGTATTTT; j_call: TRBJ2-3; v_call: TRBV7-3; d_call: -; clone_size: few
cdr3_aa: CAISASSDEQFF; cdr3_nt: TGTGCCATCAGTGCTAGTTCCGATGAGCAGTTCTTC; j_call: TRBJ2-1; v_call: TRBV10-3; d_call: -; clone_size: many
cdr3_aa: CASRKNSGRQATGELFF; cdr3_nt: TGTGCCAGCAGGAAAAATAGTGGTCGGCAGGCCACCGGGGAGCTGTTTTTT; j_call: TRBJ2-2; v_call: TRBV12-3/TRBV12-4; d_call: -; clone_size: -
cdr3_aa: CASSTRLAGGVEQYF; cdr3_nt: TGTGCCAGCAGTACCCGACTAGCGGGAGGGGTAGAGCAGTACTTC; j_call: TRBJ2-7; v_call: TRBV12-3/TRBV12-4; d_call: TRBD2; clone_size: many
cdr3_aa: CASRFDRLETQYF; cdr3_nt: TGTGCCAGCAGATTTGACAGGTTAGAGACCCAGTACTTC; j_call: TRBJ2-5; v_call: TRBV5-5; d_call: -; clone_size: -
cdr3_aa: CASSFQGAQTQYF; cdr3_nt: TGTGCCAGCAGTTTCCAGGGGGCGCAGACCCAGTACTTC; j_call: TRBJ2-5; v_call: TRBV28; d_call: TRBD1; clone_size: -
cdr3_aa: CASSSGTSGSWGETQYF; cdr3_nt: TGTGCCAGCAGTTCAGGGACTAGCGGGAGTTGGGGAGAGACCCAGTACTTC; j_call: TRBJ2-5; v_call: TRBV28; d_call: TRBD2; clone_size: many
cdr3_aa: CSVDRLAGGVDTQYF; cdr3_nt: TGCAGCGTTGATAGGCTAGCGGGTGGTGTGGATACGCAGTATTTT; j_call: TRBJ2-3; v_call: TRBV29-1; d_call: TRBD2; clone_size: many
cdr3_aa: CSARVGRIQYF; cdr3_nt: TGCAGTGCTAGAGTTGGTCGCATTCAGTACTTC; j_call: TRBJ2-4; v_call: TRBV20-1; d_call: -; clone_size: few
cdr3_aa: CASSRGQGITEAFF; cdr3_nt: TGTGCCAGCAGCCGGGGACAGGGGATAACTGAAGCTTTCTTT; j_call: TRBJ1-1; v_call: TRBV7-3; d_call: TRBD1; clone_size: few
cdr3_aa: CASSVQGAPYEQYF; cdr3_nt: TGCGCCAGCAGCGTGCAGGGGGCCCCCTACGAGCAGTACTTC; j_call: TRBJ2-7; v_call: TRBV5-1; d_call: TRBD1; clone_size: many
cdr3_aa: CASSLAGSLVEQFF; cdr3_nt: TGTGCCAGCAGCTTGGCCGGGAGCTTGGTTGAGCAGTTCTTC; j_call: TRBJ2-1; v_call: TRBV5-4; d_call: -; clone_size: -
cdr3_aa: CATSPTAGRGTDTQYF; cdr3_nt: TGTGCCACCAGCCCTACGGCCGGGAGGGGCACAGATACGCAGTATTTT; j_call: TRBJ2-3; v_call: TRBV15; d_call: TRBD2; clone_size: few
cdr3_aa: CATSTLGAEQFF; cdr3_nt: TGTGCCACCAGCACCCTAGGGGCGGAGCAGTTCTTC; j_call: TRBJ2-1; v_call: TRBV15; d_call: -; clone_size: -
cdr3_aa: CSIKGAAPSSYNEQFF; cdr3_nt: TGCAGCATCAAAGGGGCAGCCCCCAGCTCCTACAATGAGCAGTTCTTC; j_call: TRBJ2-1; v_call: TRBV29-1; d_call: -; clone_size: few
cdr3_aa: CSVEQGLKETQYF; cdr3_nt: TGCAGCGTTGAACAGGGTCTGAAAGAGACCCAGTACTTC; j_call: TRBJ2-5; v_call: TRBV29-1; d_call: -; clone_size: -
cdr3_aa: CASRTPRGSYEQYF; cdr3_nt: TGTGCCAGCCGCACCCCCAGGGGAAGCTACGAGCAGTACTTC; j_call: TRBJ2-7; v_call: TRBV28; d_call: -; clone_size: few
cdr3_aa: CSALRNPSASRTQYF; cdr3_nt: TGCAGTGCTCTACGAAACCCCTCCGCCTCCCGGACCCAGTACTTC; j_call: TRBJ2-5; v_call: TRBV20-1; d_call: -; clone_size: -
cdr3_aa: CASSHGTNTEAFF; cdr3_nt: TGCGCCAGCAGCCATGGAACGAACACTGAAGCTTTCTTT; j_call: TRBJ1-1; v_call: TRBV5-1; d_call: -; clone_size: many
cdr3_aa: CASSSTTHRSTEQYF; cdr3_nt: TGTGCCAGCAGTTCGACGACGCACCGTAGTACGGAGCAGTACTTC; j_call: TRBJ2-7; v_call: TRBV12-3/TRBV12-4; d_call: -; clone_size: -
cdr3_aa: CATSDRGGPTPGTQYF; cdr3_nt: TGTGCCACCAGTGACCGAGGGGGCCCCACCCCAGGGACCCAGTACTTC; j_call: TRBJ2-5; v_call: TRBV24-1; d_call: TRBD1; clone_size: few
cdr3_aa: CSVKSSGSSYEQYF; cdr3_nt: TGCAGCGTTAAAAGTAGCGGGAGTTCCTACGAGCAGTACTTC; j_call: TRBJ2-7; v_call: TRBV29-1; d_call: TRBD2; clone_size: many
cdr3_aa: CSARVPQRDRTDKQYF; cdr3_nt: TGCAGTGCTAGAGTACCTCAGAGGGATCGCACAGATAAGCAGTATTTT; j_call: TRBJ2-3; v_call: TRBV20-1; d_call: -; clone_size: -
cdr3_aa: CASSQELAGTVGDTGELFF; cdr3_nt: TGCGCCAGCAGCCAAGAACTAGCGGGAACTGTAGGGGACACCGGGGAGCTGTTTTTT; j_call: TRBJ2-2; v_call: TRBV4-3; d_call: TRBD2; clone_size: -
cdr3_aa: CASSSGRVEHF; cdr3_nt: TGTGCCAGCAGTTCCGGAAGGGTCGAGCATTTT; j_call: TRBJ1-5; v_call: TRBV12-3/TRBV12-4; d_call: -; clone_size: many
cdr3_aa: CAISVDPRGNSPLHF; cdr3_nt: TGTGCCATCAGTGTGGACCCACGGGGTAATTCACCCCTCCACTTT; j_call: TRBJ1-6; v_call: TRBV10-3; d_call: -; clone_size: -
cdr3_aa: CASSSGQGADTQYF; cdr3_nt: TGTGCTAGCAGCTCGGGACAGGGAGCAGATACGCAGTATTTT; j_call: TRBJ2-3; v_call: TRBV7-7; d_call: TRBD1; clone_size: many
cdr3_aa: CASSRLTGGNSPLHF; cdr3_nt: TGTGCCAGCAGCAGGCTGACAGGGGGTAATTCACCCCTCCACTTT; j_call: TRBJ1-6; v_call: TRBV28; d_call: TRBD1; clone_size: few
cdr3_aa: CASSLGGLLDYEQYF; cdr3_nt: TGTGCCAGCAGCTTGGGAGGACTACTCGACTACGAGCAGTACTTC; j_call: TRBJ2-7; v_call: TRBV5-6; d_call: -; clone_size: -
cdr3_aa: CAGSLGREMRAEAFF; cdr3_nt: TGTGCCGGCAGCTTGGGGAGGGAAATGAGGGCTGAAGCTTTCTTT; j_call: TRBJ1-1; v_call: TRBV11-2; d_call: -; clone_size: -
cdr3_aa: CASNSLGGIIADTQYF; cdr3_nt: TGTGCCAGCAATAGCTTAGGGGGTATTATCGCAGATACGCAGTATTTT; j_call: TRBJ2-3; v_call: TRBV28; d_call: -; clone_size: -
cdr3_aa: CSARETRGQLTQYF; cdr3_nt: TGCAGTGCTAGAGAGACGCGGGGGCAGCTTACGCAGTATTTT; j_call: TRBJ2-3; v_call: TRBV20-1; d_call: -; clone_size: few
cdr3_aa: CSASRIGGRTSEQYF; cdr3_nt: TGCAGTGCTAGTCGGATTGGCGGGAGGACCAGCGAGCAGTACTTC; j_call: TRBJ2-7; v_call: TRBV20-1; d_call: TRBD2; clone_size: -
cdr3_aa: CSVEEIRANYGYTF; cdr3_nt: TGCAGCGTTGAAGAGATAAGAGCTAACTATGGCTACACCTTC; j_call: TRBJ1-2; v_call: TRBV29-1; d_call: -; clone_size: few
cdr3_aa: CASTLPRTSGRAEQYF; cdr3_nt: TGTGCCAGCACGCTACCGAGGACTAGCGGGAGGGCCGAGCAGTACTTC; j_call: TRBJ2-7; v_call: TRBV14; d_call: TRBD2; clone_size: few
cdr3_aa: CASSSYVGYNEQFF; cdr3_nt: TGTGCCAGCAGCTCCTACGTGGGGTACAATGAGCAGTTCTTC; j_call: TRBJ2-1; v_call: TRBV5-6; d_call: -; clone_size: many
cdr3_aa: CASSYAEGLAYEQYF; cdr3_nt: TGTGCCAGCAGCTACGCCGAGGGACTAGCGTACGAGCAGTACTTC; j_call: TRBJ2-7; v_call: TRBV11-2; d_call: TRBD2; clone_size: many
cdr3_aa: CASSVGTARPQHF; cdr3_nt: TGTGCCAGCAGCGTTGGGACAGCCAGGCCCCAGCATTTT; j_call: TRBJ1-5; v_call: TRBV7-9; d_call: TRBD1; clone_size: -
cdr3_aa: CASSRQGSTDQTQYF; cdr3_nt: TGTGCCAGCAGCCGACAGGGTAGTACCGACCAGACCCAGTACTTC; j_call: TRBJ2-5; v_call: TRBV7-2; d_call: TRBD1; clone_size: few
cdr3_aa: CASSQGTGTSGFYEQYF; cdr3_nt: TGTGCCAGCAGCCAAGGGACGGGCACTAGCGGTTTCTACGAGCAGTACTTC; j_call: TRBJ2-7; v_call: TRBV4-2; d_call: TRBD2; clone_size: many
cdr3_aa: CASSVDLPGAQSGANVLTF; cdr3_nt: TGTGCCAGCAGCGTAGACCTCCCCGGGGCCCAATCTGGGGCCAACGTCCTGACTTTC; j_call: TRBJ2-6; v_call: TRBV9; d_call: -; clone_size: -
cdr3_aa: CASSPSQGAGEKLFF; cdr3_nt: TGCGCCAGCAGCCCATCCCAGGGGGCGGGTGAAAAACTGTTTTTT; j_call: TRBJ1-4; v_call: TRBV5-1; d_call: TRBD1; clone_size: few
cdr3_aa: CSAKLGPDTQYF; cdr3_nt: TGCAGTGCTAAATTAGGCCCAGATACGCAGTATTTT; j_call: TRBJ2-3; v_call: TRBV20-1; d_call: -; clone_size: few
cdr3_aa: CAISESGGPYEQYF; cdr3_nt: TGTGCCATCAGTGAGTCTGGCGGGCCCTACGAGCAGTACTTC; j_call: TRBJ2-7; v_call: TRBV10-3; d_call: -; clone_size: many
cdr3_aa: CASSSVQGVNEQFF; cdr3_nt: TGTGCCAGCAGCTCCGTACAGGGGGTAAATGAGCAGTTCTTC; j_call: TRBJ2-1; v_call: TRBV7-9; d_call: TRBD1; clone_size: few
cdr3_aa: CASSSVGGSSEELFF; cdr3_nt: TGCGCCAGCAGCTCCGTTGGGGGGTCCTCGGAGGAGCTGTTTTTT; j_call: TRBJ2-2; v_call: TRBV5-1; d_call: -; clone_size: few
cdr3_aa: CASSPELGEQYF; cdr3_nt: TGTGCCAGCAGTCCCGAGCTCGGGGAGCAGTACTTC; j_call: TRBJ2-7; v_call: TRBV12-3/TRBV12-4; d_call: -; clone_size: few
cdr3_aa: CASSQVGNTGELFF; cdr3_nt: TGCGCCAGCAGCCAAGTAGGAAACACCGGGGAGCTGTTTTTT; j_call: TRBJ2-2; v_call: TRBV4-3; d_call: -; clone_size: -
cdr3_aa: CASSPRLRDLRNTIYF; cdr3_nt: TGTGCCAGCAGCCCCCGGTTAAGGGATTTAAGAAACACCATATATTTT; j_call: TRBJ1-3; v_call: TRBV14; d_call: -; clone_size: few
cdr3_aa: CSADGTSGDTDTQYF; cdr3_nt: TGCAGTGCTGATGGGACTAGCGGGGACACAGATACGCAGTATTTT; j_call: TRBJ2-3; v_call: TRBV20-1; d_call: TRBD2; clone_size: few
cdr3_aa: CSARPADRKNTEAFF; cdr3_nt: TGCAGTGCTAGACCTGCGGACAGAAAGAACACTGAAGCTTTCTTT; j_call: TRBJ1-1; v_call: TRBV20-1; d_call: -; clone_size: few
cdr3_aa: CAISDSGFSYEQYF; cdr3_nt: TGTGCCATCAGTGATTCCGGCTTCTCCTACGAGCAGTACTTC; j_call: TRBJ2-7; v_call: TRBV10-3; d_call: -; clone_size: many
cdr3_aa: CASSVSHGGQETQYF; cdr3_nt: TGTGCCAGCAGCGTAAGCCACGGTGGGCAAGAGACCCAGTACTTC; j_call: TRBJ2-5; v_call: TRBV9; d_call: -; clone_size: many